Listed below are T cell receptor beta chains from one sample, sequenced in a study of T cell responses to AZD1222 COVID-19 vaccine. The data were produced by immunoSEQ multiplex PCR, yet TCRdb's version contains in-frame clones alone and is incomplete. The sample lists over 100,000 clones; roughly 88% were seen once. The starting material was peripheral blood, obtained on day 0 of MenACWY control vaccination. These TCRs come from an adult in good health. The CDR3 runs from the conserved cysteine through the conserved F or W. D genes are given only for firm matches. Clone size is stated in some rows and not others, as once, few, many or a class when expanded.

J gene,D gene,V gene,clone size,CDR3 DNA,CDR3 protein
TRBJ2-7,TRBD1,TRBV4-3,once,TGCGCCAGCAGCCGGACAGGACACTACGAGCAGTACTTC,CASSRTGHYEQYF
TRBJ2-2,TRBD1,TRBV19,-,TGTGCCAGTGCCACCCCGCACAGGGGCGGCACCGGGGAGCTGTTTTTT,CASATPHRGGTGELFF
TRBJ2-7,-,TRBV9,few,TGTGCCAGCAGTCGAGGGGCACATATCTCCTACGAGCAGTACTTC,CASSRGAHISYEQYF
TRBJ2-7,-,TRBV28,-,TGTGCCAGCAGTTTCCCCCCAGGGGGGAACTACGAGCAGTACTTC,CASSFPPGGNYEQYF
TRBJ1-1,-,TRBV3-1/TRBV3-2,-,TGTGCCAGCAGCCAAGATGTAGTTATGAACACTGAAGCTTTCTTT,CASSQDVVMNTEAFF
TRBJ1-1,-,TRBV19,-,TGTGCCAGTAGGATGGGGGGGAACACTGAAGCTTTCTTT,CASRMGGNTEAFF
TRBJ1-2,-,TRBV5-5,-,TGTGCCAGCAGCTTGGGGCCAGACCATGTCTACACCTTC,CASSLGPDHVYTF
TRBJ1-2,TRBD1,TRBV30,-,TGTGCCGCTAACAGGGGACCCCATGGCTACACCTTC,CAANRGPHGYTF
TRBJ2-7,TRBD2,TRBV27,-,TGTGCCAGCAGTCCCGTGACTAGCGGCGAGCAGTACTTC,CASSPVTSGEQYF
TRBJ1-1,-,TRBV7-3,-,TGTGCCAGCAGCTTCCGGCTTTCCCCCACTGAAGCTTTCTTT,CASSFRLSPTEAFF
TRBJ1-5,-,TRBV6-5,-,TGTGCCAGCACCGAGGGGGGAAGCAATCAGCCCCAGCATTTT,CASTEGGSNQPQHF
TRBJ2-5,-,TRBV2,-,TGTGCCAGCAGTGCTCGGGGACTTGAAAAGACCCAGTACTTC,CASSARGLEKTQYF
TRBJ1-5,TRBD1,TRBV6-2/TRBV6-3,-,TGTGCCAGCAGTTCCAATACAGGGGCCGGACGTCAGCCCCAGCATTTT,CASSSNTGAGRQPQHF
TRBJ1-5,TRBD1,TRBV30,-,TGTGCCTGGAGTGCGTGGGACAGGGGTAGCAATCAGCCCCAGCATTTT,CAWSAWDRGSNQPQHF
TRBJ1-2,-,TRBV28,-,TGTGCCAGCAGTTTGTCTATCATTGATGGCTACACCTTC,CASSLSIIDGYTF
TRBJ2-2,-,TRBV27,few,TGTGCCAGCAGTTCGGACTTCGGGGAGCTGTTTTTT,CASSSDFGELFF
TRBJ1-2,TRBD1,TRBV20-1,-,TGCAGTGCTAGGACAGGGGCCGGCTACACCTTC,CSARTGAGYTF
TRBJ2-7,TRBD2,TRBV29-1,-,TGCAGCGTTGTGGGGACTAGCGGGGTTGCCTACGAGCAGTACTTC,CSVVGTSGVAYEQYF
TRBJ2-7,-,TRBV7-8,few,TGTGCCAGCACCGAAACCCAGTACCAGATCGATCCCTACGAGCAGTACTTC,CASTETQYQIDPYEQYF
TRBJ1-2,-,TRBV28,-,TGTGCCAGCAGTTTCATAGGGTCGGGCTACACCTTC,CASSFIGSGYTF
TRBJ1-5,-,TRBV28,once,TGTGCCAGCAGTTACAGGGATAGCAATCAGCCCCAGCATTTT,CASSYRDSNQPQHF
TRBJ2-4,-,TRBV18,-,TGTGCCAGCTCAAAAGGGGTAGCCAAAAACATTCAGTACTTC,CASSKGVAKNIQYF
TRBJ2-5,-,TRBV11-2,few,TGTGCCAGCAGCTTAGCGAGTTGGGGGGAGACCCAGTACTTC,CASSLASWGETQYF
TRBJ1-2,-,TRBV19,-,TGTGCCAGTAGTATGGGGACTTACTATGGCTACACCTTC,CASSMGTYYGYTF
TRBJ1-2,-,TRBV19,-,TGTGCCAGTAACCTGCCAGGGGACTATGGCTACACCTTC,CASNLPGDYGYTF
TRBJ1-5,-,TRBV30,-,TGTGCCTGGAGCTACGGGGGTCAGCCCCAGCATTTT,CAWSYGGQPQHF
TRBJ2-7,TRBD1,TRBV7-9,-,TGTGCCAGCAGCTCCGCGACCGGGACAGGTAACGAGCAGTACTTC,CASSSATGTGNEQYF
TRBJ2-1,TRBD2,TRBV27,-,TGTGCCAGCAGTTTAATGGGACTAGCGGTTAGCTCCTACAATGAGCAGTTCTTC,CASSLMGLAVSSYNEQFF
TRBJ1-6,-,TRBV30,-,TGTGCCTGGAGTAAACGGTTCAATTCACCCCTCCACTTT,CAWSKRFNSPLHF
TRBJ2-7,TRBD1,TRBV3-1/TRBV3-2,-,TGTGCCAGCAGCCTAGGACAGGGACGCGAGCAGTACTTC,CASSLGQGREQYF
TRBJ1-5,-,TRBV21-1,once,TGTGCCAGCAGCATTAAACGGACGCCTAATCAGCCCCAGCATTTT,CASSIKRTPNQPQHF
TRBJ1-6,-,TRBV6-1,-,TGTGCCAGCAGTGAATCGGTCTATAATTCACCCCTCCACTTT,CASSESVYNSPLHF
TRBJ1-1,-,TRBV7-9,-,TGTGCCAGCAGGATTCAAGGGGGGTCTGAAGCTTTCTTT,CASRIQGGSEAFF
TRBJ2-7,-,TRBV7-2,-,TGTGCCAGCAGCTTATTTCTGGACGGCCCCTACGAGCAGTACTTC,CASSLFLDGPYEQYF
TRBJ1-2,TRBD1,TRBV10-3,-,TGTGCCGTTACACAGGGGTACGGACGGAATGGCTACACCTTC,CAVTQGYGRNGYTF
TRBJ2-7,-,TRBV20-1,-,TGCAGTGCTAGTCCAAATCAGGTCTACAGCTCCTACGAGCAGTACTTC,CSASPNQVYSSYEQYF
TRBJ1-2,TRBD1,TRBV7-3,-,TGTGCCAGCAGCTTAACGGGACAGGGGACCTATGGCTACACCTTC,CASSLTGQGTYGYTF
TRBJ1-2,-,TRBV28,once,TGTGCCAGCAGTTCTGGCGGACAGCACTATGGCTACACCTTC,CASSSGGQHYGYTF
TRBJ2-1,TRBD2,TRBV20-1,-,TGCAGTGCTCGTGCCGGGACTAGCCGATTCTTC,CSARAGTSRFF
TRBJ2-3,-,TRBV24-1,-,TGTGCCACCAGTGTAGGTGGCTTCCGGCAGTATTTT,CATSVGGFRQYF
TRBJ1-2,-,TRBV7-3,-,TGTGCCAGCAGCTCCGGCCCTAATGGCTACACCTTC,CASSSGPNGYTF
TRBJ2-1,TRBD2,TRBV28,-,TGTGCCAGCAGTTCTCCGGGTAGCGGGGGGGGCAATGAGCAGTTCTTC,CASSSPGSGGGNEQFF
TRBJ1-4,TRBD1,TRBV5-1,-,TGCGCCAGCAGCTTGGCGGGACAGTCCTCGCGGGAGAAACTGTTTTTT,CASSLAGQSSREKLFF
TRBJ2-3,TRBD1,TRBV6-2/TRBV6-3,-,TGTGCCAGCAGCTTCCGTTGGACAGGACTCGTTACAGATACGCAGTATTTT,CASSFRWTGLVTDTQYF
TRBJ1-2,TRBD1,TRBV2,-,TGTGCCAGCAGTCCCCAGGGGGACTATGGCTACACCTTC,CASSPQGDYGYTF
TRBJ1-6,TRBD1,TRBV5-4,medium-sized,TGTGCCAGCAGCCCGACAGGGGGCAAATCACCCCTCCACTTT,CASSPTGGKSPLHF
TRBJ2-2,-,TRBV6-6,-,TGTGCCAGCAGTTACTCGACCAGGAACACCGGGGAGCTGTTTTTT,CASSYSTRNTGELFF